These T cell receptor beta chains were read from a single sample in a study of chemoradiotherapy in HPV16-positive cancers. Clones were read by immunoSEQ multiplex PCR, and TCRdb kept only the in-frame ones, dropping some. The sample contains about 8,000 clones, around 76% of which appear only once. This sample was taken from a patient who underwent chemoradiotherapy. The receptors were gathered from a human donor with HPV-associated anogenital cancer. Each CDR3 is given with its conserved first and last residue. The order of the fields is J gene, clone size, V gene, D gene, CDR3 length, CDR3 protein, CDR3 DNA. D genes are given only for firm matches. Expanded clones get a size class; other rows say once, few or many, or leave the size out.

>TRBJ2-7|-|TRBV18|-|13
CASSPRASYEQYF
TGTGCCAGCTCACCACGTGCGTCCTACGAGCAGTACTTC
>TRBJ2-7|few|TRBV6-6|-|14
CASSSVDPSYEQYF
TGTGCCAGCAGTTCTGTAGACCCCTCCTACGAGCAGTACTTC
>TRBJ1-5|-|TRBV11-2|-|15
CASSLDGGGCQPQHF
TGTGCCAGCAGCTTAGACGGGGGGGGATGTCAGCCCCAGCATTTT
>TRBJ2-6|once|TRBV28|-|16
CASSRTRLSGANVLTF
TGTGCCAGCAGTCGGACTCGCCTTTCAGGGGCCAACGTCCTGACTTTC
>TRBJ2-3|-|TRBV9|-|14
CASSVDRGTDTQYF
TGTGCCAGCAGCGTAGACCGGGGCACAGATACGCAGTATTTT
>TRBJ2-6|-|TRBV28|-|18
CASSPQPGLRSGANVLTF
TGTGCCAGCAGTCCCCAACCGGGACTCCGCTCTGGGGCCAACGTCCTGACTTTC
>TRBJ2-3|-|TRBV4-1|TRBD2|14
CASSLGGRADTQYF
TGCGCCAGCAGCCTCGGGGGGAGGGCAGATACGCAGTATTTT
>TRBJ2-3|once|TRBV28|-|13
CASSLSDTDTQYF
TGTGCCAGCAGTTTATCGGACACAGATACGCAGTATTTT
>TRBJ1-1|-|TRBV5-1|-|13
CASSSREAGWAFF
TGCGCCAGCAGCTCCCGGGAGGCTGGATGGGCTTTCTTT
>TRBJ1-6|-|TRBV7-6|-|13
CASSPVVGSPLHF
TGTGCCAGCAGCCCAGTTGTGGGCTCACCCCTCCACTTT
>TRBJ2-3|-|TRBV19|-|15
CASSIGTATQGTQYF
TGTGCCAGTAGTATAGGGACAGCCACCCAGGGGACGCAGTATTTT